This T cell receptor beta chain was profiled in a study of radiotherapy plus CTLA-4 blockade in lung cancer. Broader study findings: Blood-borne expansion of tumor-derived TCR clones followed radiotherapy plus ipilimumab. Increased serum interferon-beta after radiation also reportedly predicted response strongly.

Here immunoSEQ multiplex PCR was the method, and the copy in TCRdb shows in-frame clones only, minus some. This sample has 40,000 to 45,000 clones, with under 80% found just once. Between the trimmed V and J ends, which lost 4 bases and 7 bases, there was a span of 16 bases. This CDR3 contains 15 residues. Germline assignment: CDR1 SNHLY and CDR2 FYNNEI. Notes on this clone: Its antigen remains unknown.

The material sequenced was peripheral blood, taken from a patient treated with radiotherapy plus ipilimumab. The sequence was collected from a human donor with non-small cell lung cancer who had stable disease on radiotherapy plus ipilimumab. The gene calls are TRBV2 and TRBJ1-4, with D perhaps TRBD1 (6 bases). The CDR3 is CASSVRGGTGEKLFF. The CDR3 bases are TGTGCCAGCAGTGTTCGCGGGGGCACCGGTGAAAAACTGTTTTTT.